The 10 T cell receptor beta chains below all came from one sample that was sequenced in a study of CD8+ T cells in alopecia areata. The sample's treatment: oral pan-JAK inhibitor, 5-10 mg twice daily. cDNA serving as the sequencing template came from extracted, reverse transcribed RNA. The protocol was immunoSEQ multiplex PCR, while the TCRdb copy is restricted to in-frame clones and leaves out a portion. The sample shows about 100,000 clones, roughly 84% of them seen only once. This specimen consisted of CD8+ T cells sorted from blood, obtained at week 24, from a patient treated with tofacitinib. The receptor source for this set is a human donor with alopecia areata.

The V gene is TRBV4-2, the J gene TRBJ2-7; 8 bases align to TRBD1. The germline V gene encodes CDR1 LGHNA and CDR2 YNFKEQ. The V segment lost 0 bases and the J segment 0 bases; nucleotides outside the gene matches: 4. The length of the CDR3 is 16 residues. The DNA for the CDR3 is TGTGCCAGCAGCCAAGAAGCCCAGGGGGCCTCCTACGAGCAGTACTTC. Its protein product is CASSQEAQGASYEQYF.

The DNA for the CDR3 is TGCACCATCCGGGACAAAGGAGGCTACACCTTC. Translation gives CTIRDKGGYTF. The chain links TRBV29-1 to TRBJ1-2; the D gene is possibly TRBD1 (6 bases). The germline V gene encodes CDR1 SQVTM and CDR2 ANQGSEA. There are 11 residues in the CDR3.

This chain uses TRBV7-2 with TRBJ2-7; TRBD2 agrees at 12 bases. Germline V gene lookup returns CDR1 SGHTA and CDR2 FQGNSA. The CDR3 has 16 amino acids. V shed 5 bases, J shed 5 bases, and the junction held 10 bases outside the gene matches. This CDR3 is CASSPLAGGPRDEQYF. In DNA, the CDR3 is TGTGCCAGCAGCCCACTAGCGGGGGGCCCTCGGGACGAGCAGTACTTC.

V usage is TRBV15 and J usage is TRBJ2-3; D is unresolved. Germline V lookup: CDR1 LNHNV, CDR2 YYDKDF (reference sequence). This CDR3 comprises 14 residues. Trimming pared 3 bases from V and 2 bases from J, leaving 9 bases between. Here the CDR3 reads CATSSGQNTDTQYF. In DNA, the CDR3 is TGTGCCACCAGCAGTGGGCAGAACACAGATACGCAGTATTTT.

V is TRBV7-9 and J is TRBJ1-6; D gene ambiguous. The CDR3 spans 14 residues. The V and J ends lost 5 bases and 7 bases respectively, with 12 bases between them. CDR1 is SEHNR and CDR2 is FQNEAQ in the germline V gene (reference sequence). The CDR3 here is CASSPRGHNSPLHF. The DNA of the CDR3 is TGTGCCAGCAGCCCCCGAGGGCACAATTCACCCCTCCACTTT.

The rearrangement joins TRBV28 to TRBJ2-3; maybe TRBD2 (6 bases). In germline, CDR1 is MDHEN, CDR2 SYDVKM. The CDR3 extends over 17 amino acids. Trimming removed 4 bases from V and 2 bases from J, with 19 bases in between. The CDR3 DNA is TGTGCCAGCAGTTCCGTCTCTGGCGGGGAGACCACAGATACGCAGTATTTT. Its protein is CASSSVSGGETTDTQYF.

The CDR3 DNA reads TGTGCCAGTAGTATAGGCGCAGGGCGCGAGGACACCTTC. Encoded protein: CASSIGAGREDTF. J is TRBJ1-2 and V is TRBV19; D may be TRBD1 (5 bases). Germline CDR1 is LNHDA and CDR2 is SQIVND (reference sequence). CDR3 length equals 13 residues. Trimming removed 1 base at V and 12 bases at J, with 15 bases between.

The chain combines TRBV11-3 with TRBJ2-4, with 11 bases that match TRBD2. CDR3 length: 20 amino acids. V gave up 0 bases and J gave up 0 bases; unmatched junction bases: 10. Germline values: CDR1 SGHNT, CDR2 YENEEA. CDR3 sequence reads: CASSLDQLTSGNIAKNIQYF. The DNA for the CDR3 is TGTGCCAGCAGCTTAGACCAACTGACTAGCGGGAATATAGCCAAAAACATTCAGTACTTC.

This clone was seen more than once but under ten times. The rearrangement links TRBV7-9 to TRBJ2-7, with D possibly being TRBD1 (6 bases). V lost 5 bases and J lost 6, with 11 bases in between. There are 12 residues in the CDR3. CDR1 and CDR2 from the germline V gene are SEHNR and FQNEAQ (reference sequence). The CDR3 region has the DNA TGTGCCAGCAGCCCCATAGGGGGCGAGCAGTACTTC. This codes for CASSPIGGEQYF. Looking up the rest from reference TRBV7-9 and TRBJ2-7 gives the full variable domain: DTGVSQNPRHKITKRGQNVTFRCDPISEHNRLYWYRQTLGQGPEFLTYFQNEAQLEKSRLLSDRFSAERPKGSFSTLEIQRTEQGDSAMYLCASSPIGGEQYFGPGTRLTVT.

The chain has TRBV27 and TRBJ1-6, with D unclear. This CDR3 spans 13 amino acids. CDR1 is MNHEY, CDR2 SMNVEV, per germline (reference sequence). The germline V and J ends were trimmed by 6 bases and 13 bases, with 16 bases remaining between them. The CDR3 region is CASSRTNSTPLHF. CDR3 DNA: TGTGCCAGCAGCCGAACAAACTCGACGCCCCTCCACTTT.